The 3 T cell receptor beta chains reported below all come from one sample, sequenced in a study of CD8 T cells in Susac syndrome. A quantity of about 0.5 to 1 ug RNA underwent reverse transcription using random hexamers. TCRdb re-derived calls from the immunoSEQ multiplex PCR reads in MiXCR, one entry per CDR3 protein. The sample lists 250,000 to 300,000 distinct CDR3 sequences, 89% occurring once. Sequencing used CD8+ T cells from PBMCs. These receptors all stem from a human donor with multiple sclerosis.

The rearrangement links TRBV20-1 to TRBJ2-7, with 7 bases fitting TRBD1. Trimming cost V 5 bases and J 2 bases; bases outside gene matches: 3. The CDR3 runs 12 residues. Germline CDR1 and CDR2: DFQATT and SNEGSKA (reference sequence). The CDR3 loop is CSAQTGPYEQYF. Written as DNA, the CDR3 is TGCAGTGCTCAGACAGGGCCCTACGAGCAGTACTTC.

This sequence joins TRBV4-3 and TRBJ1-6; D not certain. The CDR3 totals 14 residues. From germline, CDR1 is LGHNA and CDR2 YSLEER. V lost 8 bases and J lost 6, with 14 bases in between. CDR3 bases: TGCGCCAGCTCGAGCACCCCCCTTAATTCACCCCTCCACTTT. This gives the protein CASSSTPLNSPLHF.

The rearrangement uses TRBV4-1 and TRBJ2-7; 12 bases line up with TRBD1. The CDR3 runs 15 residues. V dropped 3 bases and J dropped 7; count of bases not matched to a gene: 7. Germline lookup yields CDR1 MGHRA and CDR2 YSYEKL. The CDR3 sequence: CASSQGQGAMGEQYF. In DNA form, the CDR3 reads TGCGCCAGCAGCCAGGGACAGGGGGCCATGGGAGAGCAGTACTTC.